This TCR beta chain was retrieved from a study of cytomegalovirus exposure and HLA in healthy donors. Study findings and constraints: Sequence variants that were highly shared formed a cluster that was likely a sequencing artifact. It was 150 to 200 TCR beta chains that were listed as cytomegalovirus-associated. Previously analyzed data showed that most TCR beta V segments were productive at a frequency of about 87% or about 30%.

About this clone: Antigen: not known.

This CDR3 has 15 amino acids. V gave up 2 bases and J gave up 3 bases, with 13 bases separating them. Germline V gene sequence: CDR1 SGHRS, CDR2 YFSETQ. In the PCR, 60 Vbeta and 13 Jbeta primers were used. The table came from immunoSEQ multiplex PCR; TCRdb's copy has only in-frame clones and leaves some out. The top ten clones hold about 4% of a sample with about 150,000 clones, around 80% of them seen once. The origin of this receptor is a woman aged 40 to 55 in good health and CMV-seronegative. This chain links TRBV5-1 with TRBJ2-3; D possibly corresponds to TRBD1 (6 bases). The sequenced sample consisted of PBMCs. For the CDR3, the DNA is TGCGCCAGCAGCTTAGACACAGGGTGGACAGATACGCAGTATTTT. Protein product: CASSLDTGWTDTQYF.